This entry lists 26 T cell receptor beta chains sequenced from one sample in a study of T cell responses to AZD1222 COVID-19 vaccine. Libraries were prepared by immunoSEQ multiplex PCR; TCRdb keeps only in-frame clonotypes and omits some of them. The sample lists some 120,000 clones; roughly 91% were seen once. The material sequenced was peripheral blood, taken on day 0 of AZD1222 vaccination. The receptors come from an adult in good health.

The chain links TRBV27 to TRBJ1-2; possible D gene TRBD1, 6 bases. V was shortened by 3 bases and J by 8 bases, with 16 bases between the two germline ends. This CDR3 region has 14 residues. Germline V lookup: CDR1 MNHEY, CDR2 SMNVEV (reference sequence). The CDR3 sequence is CASSLGTGLVGYTF. The CDR3 region has the DNA TGTGCCAGCAGTTTGGGAACAGGGCTAGTCGGCTACACCTTC.

The V call is TRBV13, the J call TRBJ2-5; 13 positions match TRBD2. The CDR3 loop spans 17 amino acids. Germline V gives CDR1 PRHDT, CDR2 FYEKMQ (reference sequence). V dropped 5 bases and J dropped 2; count of bases not matched to a gene: 8. CDR3 region: CASSHGLAGAFQETQYF. DNA of the CDR3: TGTGCCAGCAGCCACGGACTAGCGGGAGCATTTCAAGAGACCCAGTACTTC.

V gene TRBV5-6 combines with J gene TRBJ2-3; 11 bases map to TRBD2. Germline trimming cut 2 bases from V and 0 bases from J; bases unmatched to any gene: 8. The CDR3 has 18 residues. Germline V lookup: CDR1 SGHDT, CDR2 YYEEEE. The CDR3 sequence is CASSFGPGTSGSTDTQYF. CDR3 nucleotides: TGTGCCAGCAGCTTTGGCCCAGGGACTAGCGGAAGCACAGATACGCAGTATTTT.

This chain uses TRBV5-1 with TRBJ2-7; a weak D match, TRBD2 (6 bases). V lost 3 bases and J 4 bases, leaving 14 bases between the germline ends. The germline V gene encodes CDR1 SGHRS and CDR2 YFSETQ. There are 14 residues in the CDR3. CDR3 coding DNA: TGCGCCAGCAGCTCAACCTTTAGCGGATACGAGCAGTACTTC. Translating gives CASSSTFSGYEQYF.

The V gene is TRBV7-9, the J gene TRBJ1-4; no clear D gene. Trimming pared 4 bases from V and 8 bases from J, leaving 8 bases between. CDR1 and CDR2 from the germline V gene are SEHNR and FQNEAQ (reference sequence). The CDR3 runs 12 residues. CDR3 in amino acids: CASSSAREKLFF. The CDR3 nucleotides are TGTGCCAGCAGCTCGGCACGCGAAAAACTGTTTTTT.

This CDR3 is CASSRMTGGELFF. The CDR3 DNA reads TGTGCCAGCAGTCGAATGACAGGGGGGGAGCTGTTTTTT. The chain employs TRBV6-5 and TRBJ2-2, with 7 bases matching TRBD1. Trimming took 5 bases from V and 8 from J; bases not matched to a gene: 5. This CDR3 spans 13 amino acids. CDR1 is MNHEY and CDR2 is SVGAGI in the germline V gene.

The chain recombines TRBV6-2 or TRBV6-3 with TRBJ2-1; D is undetermined. CDR1 and CDR2 (germline): MNHEY, SVGEGT. Trimming took 6 bases from V and 8 from J, leaving 11 bases between them. The length of the CDR3 is 12 residues. The CDR3 nucleotides read TGTGCCAGCAGCCAAACCGTCGATGAGCAGTTCTTC. This encodes CASSQTVDEQFF.

The chain recombines TRBV5-1 with TRBJ2-7; 8 bases are shared with TRBD2. From germline, CDR1 is SGHRS and CDR2 YFSETQ. V was pared by 6 bases and J by 6 bases, with 8 bases of the junction left unmatched. The CDR3 contains 13 residues. CDR3 nucleotides: TGCGCCAGCACCACGGGAGGGGGTCGCGAGCAGTACTTC. Its protein product is CASTTGGGREQYF. The whole variable domain, remainder taken from reference TRBV5-1 and TRBJ2-7, is KAGVTQTPRYLIKTRGQQVTLSCSPISGHRSVSWYQQTPGQGLQFLFEYFSETQRNKGNFPGRFSGRQFSNSRSEMNVSTLELGDSALYLCASTTGGGREQYFGPGTRLTVT.

J is TRBJ2-7 and V is TRBV29-1; a weak D match, TRBD1 (6 bases). The CDR3 consists of 12 residues. Germline lookup yields CDR1 SQVTM and CDR2 ANQGSEA. The V end was cut by 6 bases, the J end by 6 bases, with 15 bases between. Written as DNA, the CDR3 is TGCAGCGTCCCAACCCTACAGGGCGAGCAGTACTTC. Translation gives CSVPTLQGEQYF.

V usage is TRBV25-1 and J usage is TRBJ1-2, with 8 bases fitting TRBD1. CDR1 MGHDK and CDR2 SYGVNS come from the germline V gene. J was trimmed by 0 bases and V by 1 base; bases with no gene match: 7. The CDR3 contains 17 residues. The CDR3: CASSEFDRGESNYGYTF. In DNA form, the CDR3 reads TGTGCCAGCAGTGAATTTGACAGGGGAGAATCTAACTATGGCTACACCTTC.

This clone was detected once. The chain recombines TRBV29-1 with TRBJ2-7; 7 nucleotides align to TRBD1. The J segment lost 2 bases and the V segment lost 6 bases, leaving 7 bases of the junction unmatched. The CDR3 runs to 13 residues. Germline V lookup: CDR1 SQVTM, CDR2 ANQGSEA. The CDR3 reads CSVQGKLTYEQYF. DNA for the CDR3: TGCAGCGTACAGGGGAAGTTGACCTACGAGCAGTACTTC.

This chain links TRBV7-9 with TRBJ2-1; a weak D match, TRBD2 (6 bases). The V gene lost 3 bases and the J gene lost 9 bases, with 12 bases spanning the gap. Germline V CDR1 and CDR2: SEHNR, FQNEAQ (reference sequence). The CDR3 runs to 13 residues. CDR3 amino acids: CASSFSGGVEQFF. Written as DNA, the CDR3 is TGTGCCAGCAGCTTCTCCGGGGGAGTTGAGCAGTTCTTC.

The chain joins TRBV3-1 (or the pseudogene TRBV3-2) to TRBJ2-1; possibly TRBD1 for D (6 bases). The CDR3 consists of 21 residues. Germline assignment: CDR1 LGHDT and CDR2 YNNKEL (reference sequence). V lost 2 bases, J lost 6 bases, and 32 bases lay in between. The CDR3 sequence: CASSQPPGTAADPPRGNEQFF. DNA of the CDR3: TGTGCCAGCAGCCAACCACCCGGGACCGCAGCCGATCCACCCAGGGGCAATGAGCAGTTCTTC.

Written as DNA, the CDR3 is TGTGCCAGCATGACAGGACAGGGAGGTGGCTACACCTTC. Translating gives CASMTGQGGGYTF. The chain employs TRBV2 and TRBJ1-2; TRBD1 matches at 8 bases. Trimming removed 7 bases from V and 7 bases from J; junction bases left unmatched: 8. CDR3 length equals 13 residues. The germline V gene encodes CDR1 SNHLY and CDR2 FYNNEI.

CDR3 coding DNA: TGTGCCAGCAGCCTAAGAGCGGGAGGGCAGACAGATACGCAGTATTTT. It specifies CASSLRAGGQTDTQYF. The chain links TRBV3-1 (or the pseudogene TRBV3-2) to TRBJ2-3, with 10 bases matching TRBD2. Germline values: CDR1 LGHDT, CDR2 YNNKEL (reference sequence). The CDR3 consists of 16 residues. Losses at the gene ends were 4 bases for V and 3 bases for J; bases not matched to a gene: 7.

V is TRBV5-4 and J is TRBJ2-1; 11 positions agree with TRBD1. CDR3 size: 16 residues. Trimming removed 1 base from V and 6 bases from J; junction bases left unmatched: 6. The germline CDR1 and CDR2 sequences are SGHNT and YYREEE (reference sequence). The CDR3 bases are TGTGCCAGCAGCTTGCTGGACAGGGGGCGGATCAATGAGCAGTTCTTC. It yields the protein CASSLLDRGRINEQFF.

This clone was seen a few times. The genes are TRBV5-1 and TRBJ1-5, with D perhaps TRBD1 (6 bases). CDR1 and CDR2 (germline): SGHRS, YFSETQ. The CDR3 runs to 17 residues. Trimming took off 4 bases at V and 4 bases at J, with 21 bases between the two ends. The CDR3 region has the DNA TGCGCCAGCAGCGCTCCGGACAGAGCAGCTTCTAATCAGCCCCAGCATTTT. This translates into CASSAPDRAASNQPQHF.

The chain recombines TRBV9 with TRBJ2-3, with D unresolved. The CDR3 runs to 16 residues. CDR1 and CDR2 (germline): SGDLS, YYNGEE. The V and J ends lost 0 bases and 10 bases respectively, with 21 bases between them. The CDR3 DNA is TGTGCCAGCAGCGTAGAGCAACAGTACAAGATGGCTCCGCAGTATTTT. This gives the protein CASSVEQQYKMAPQYF. Full variable domain (missing parts from reference TRBV9 and TRBJ2-3): DSGVTQTPKHLITATGQRVTLRCSPRSGDLSVYWYQQSLDQGLQFLIQYYNGEERAKGNILERFSAQQFPDLHSELNLSSLELGDSALYFCASSVEQQYKMAPQYFGPGTRLTVL.

The sample holds a few counts of this clone. The rearrangement uses TRBV30 and TRBJ1-3; no definite D call. Trimming took 4 bases from V and 0 from J, leaving 13 bases between them. CDR3 length equals 15 residues. Germline CDR1 reads GTSNPN; CDR2 reads SVGIG (reference sequence). The CDR3 DNA is TGTGCCTGGAAGTTTAGAGGGAACTCTGGAAACACCATATATTTT. Translated, it gives CAWKFRGNSGNTIYF. Full variable domain (remainder filled in from reference TRBV30 and TRBJ1-3): SQTIHQWPATLVQPVGSPLSLECTVEGTSNPNLYWYRQAAGRGLQLLFYSVGIGQISSEVPQNLSASRPQDRQFILSSKKLLLSDSGFYLCAWKFRGNSGNTIYFGEGSWLTVV.

The gene calls are TRBV2 and TRBJ1-2; 8 positions match TRBD1. The CDR3 covers 15 residues. The germline V gene has CDR1 SNHLY and CDR2 FYNNEI. V dropped 6 bases and J dropped 3; count of bases not matched to a gene: 9. The CDR3 region has the DNA TGTGCCAGCAGCCTTAGACAGGGGAACTACTATGGCTACACCTTC. Translating gives CASSLRQGNYYGYTF.

The V and J genes are TRBV10-3 and TRBJ2-2; the match to TRBD1 covers 7 bases. This CDR3 has 15 amino acids. The germline V gene has CDR1 ENHRY and CDR2 SYGVKD. With 7 bases clipped from V and 2 bases from J, the junction kept 7 bases outside the gene matches. CDR3 sequence reads: CAIKLGTVNTGELFF. The DNA of the CDR3 is TGTGCCATCAAACTCGGGACAGTTAACACCGGGGAGCTGTTTTTT.

The V call is TRBV6-5, the J call TRBJ2-3, with 9 bases identical to TRBD2. Per germline, CDR1 MNHEY and CDR2 SVGAGI. The CDR3 spans 14 residues. With 6 bases clipped from V and 5 bases from J, the junction kept 6 bases outside the gene matches. The CDR3 region is CASSGGRVIDTQYF. DNA for the CDR3: TGTGCCAGCAGCGGCGGGAGGGTTATAGATACGCAGTATTTT.

The gene calls are TRBV6-5 and TRBJ1-2; D is possibly TRBD1 (6 bases). V shed 6 bases and J shed 0 bases, with 8 bases lying between them. Germline CDR1 and CDR2: MNHEY and SVGAGI. CDR3 length: 13 residues. In DNA form, the CDR3 reads TGTGCCAGCAGGAGACAGGCTAACTATGGCTACACCTTC. It is translated as CASRRQANYGYTF.

This clone was seen a single time. The V call is TRBV2, the J call TRBJ1-1, with TRBD1 matching 7 bases. This CDR3 is 13 amino acids long. Per germline, CDR1 SNHLY and CDR2 FYNNEI. J gave up 4 bases and V 8 bases, and 7 bases lay outside the gene matches. CDR3 sequence: CASGTEPSTEAFF. The CDR3 DNA reads TGTGCCAGCGGGACAGAGCCTAGCACTGAAGCTTTCTTT.

The CDR3 here is CAWRGASNQPQHF. The CDR3 nucleotides read TGTGCCTGGAGGGGGGCGAGCAATCAGCCCCAGCATTTT. This rearrangement joins TRBV30 to TRBJ1-5, with D possibly matching TRBD1 (6 bases). This CDR3 has 13 amino acids. CDR1 is GTSNPN, CDR2 SVGIG, per germline (reference sequence). Trimming took off 3 bases at V and 1 base at J, with 7 bases between the two ends.

The CDR3 sequence is CASSEGTQYEQYF. The CDR3 DNA reads TGTGCCAGCAGTGAAGGGACTCAATACGAGCAGTACTTC. The rearrangement uses TRBV6-1 and TRBJ2-7; TRBD2 might be the D (5 bases). V lost 1 base and J lost 4, with 8 bases in between. Germline V gene data show CDR1 as MNHNS and CDR2 as SASEGT. The CDR3 contains 13 residues.